These T cell receptor beta chains were read from a single sample in a study of blood T cells in healthy people across ages. One entry per CDR3 protein results from TCRdb running MiXCR on the 5' RACE reads. The data show over 1,500,000 distinct CDR3 sequences, about two fifths seen once. Sample: blood. The receptors here all came from a human donor in good health. Both conserved end residues are part of each CDR3. The D gene is left open where the match is weak. Part of the rows lack a size; the others show once, few, many or a class for expanded clones.

j_call v_call cdr3_length clone_size d_call cdr3_nt cdr3_aa
TRBJ1-6 TRBV28 16 NA NA TGTGCCAGCACCTTGAGGGGGACATTCTATAATTCACCCCTCCACTTT CASTLRGTFYNSPLHF
TRBJ2-7 TRBV15 15 NA NA TGTGCCACCAGCAGAGATCGGATAGCGAGTTACGAGCAGTACTTC CATSRDRIASYEQYF
TRBJ2-1 TRBV10-3 13 many TRBD1 TGTGCCAGAAGACAGGGGGCTGGGTATGAGCAGTTCTTC CARRQGAGYEQFF
TRBJ1-1 TRBV5-1 12 NA NA TGCGCCAGCAGCCCTGACGCGGACGAAGCTTTCTTT CASSPDADEAFF
TRBJ1-2 TRBV29-1 12 NA NA TGCAGCGTTGATGGGGGAGTTTATGGCTACACCTTC CSVDGGVYGYTF
TRBJ2-7 TRBV7-9 17 few TRBD1 TGTGCCAGCAGCTTAAACACCGGGACAGGGAAGTCCTACGAGCAGTACTTC CASSLNTGTGKSYEQYF
TRBJ2-7 TRBV6-1 16 few NA TGTGCCAGCAGTGACCCCCCCGGCAGGGGGGGGTACGAGCAGTACTTC CASSDPPGRGGYEQYF
TRBJ2-1 TRBV4-3 18 NA TRBD2 TGCGCCAGCAGCCGCTTCGGACTAGCGGGGGCCCAATACAGTGAGCAGTTCTTC CASSRFGLAGAQYSEQFF
TRBJ2-5 TRBV29-1 14 few NA TGCAGCGTCCGCCCTCGGGGAGGAGAAGAGACCCAGTACTTC CSVRPRGGEETQYF
TRBJ2-6 TRBV4-3 18 few TRBD1 TGCGCCAGCAGCCAAGATCATGCAGGGGGCTCTGGGGCCAACGTCCTGACTTTC CASSQDHAGGSGANVLTF
TRBJ2-1 TRBV13 13 NA NA TGTGCCAGCAGCCTCGACAGGATCCATGAGCAGTTCTTC CASSLDRIHEQFF
TRBJ1-1 TRBV2 10 once NA TGTGCCAGCAGTGGAAGGAAAGCTTTCTTT CASSGRKAFF
TRBJ2-1 TRBV29-1 14 few NA TGCAGCGATCAGGGGTTTGGCTCCTACAATGAGCAGTTCTTC CSDQGFGSYNEQFF
TRBJ2-7 TRBV7-2 15 NA TRBD1 TGTGCCAGCAGCCGCGGACAGGGGGCTGGATACGAGCAGTACTTC CASSRGQGAGYEQYF
TRBJ2-1 TRBV6-2/TRBV6-3 12 few TRBD2 TGTGCCAGCAGCGAGACTAGCGTTGAGCAGTTCTTC CASSETSVEQFF
TRBJ2-3 TRBV9 15 few TRBD1 TGTGCCAGCAGCCAGGGGGACCGGATGAGGGATACGCAGTATTTT CASSQGDRMRDTQYF
TRBJ2-4 TRBV7-2 11 NA NA TGTGCCAGCAGCTCGCCGGGAATTCAGTACTTC CASSSPGIQYF
TRBJ1-4 TRBV9 16 few TRBD1 TGTGCCAGCAGCGTAGGGACAGGGCGGAAGCAGGAAAAACTGTTTTTT CASSVGTGRKQEKLFF
TRBJ1-1 TRBV29-1 12 few NA TGCAGCGTTGAAGATCGGGGGGAGGGAGCTTTCTTT CSVEDRGEGAFF
TRBJ1-1 TRBV9 16 once TRBD1 TGTGCCAGCAGCGTAGATGCAGGGGGCGCGATCACTGAAGCTTTCTTT CASSVDAGGAITEAFF
TRBJ1-1 TRBV7-3 13 NA NA TGTGCCAGCAGCTATTCATATGGCGCTGAAGCTTTCTTT CASSYSYGAEAFF
TRBJ1-1 TRBV27 16 few TRBD1 TGTGCCAGTTATAAGCCTCGGACAGGGATGAACACTGAAGCTTTCTTT CASYKPRTGMNTEAFF
TRBJ2-3 TRBV28 20 few TRBD2 TGTGCCAGCAGTCCCCCGGGACTAGCGGGGGGGCTTTCGGGTACAGATACGCAGTATTTT CASSPPGLAGGLSGTDTQYF
TRBJ1-6 TRBV4-1 21 once TRBD1 TGCGCCAGCAGCCAAGATTTGGTCGGGACAGGATTAGGCTCCTATAATTCACCCCTCCACTTT CASSQDLVGTGLGSYNSPLHF
TRBJ2-1 TRBV30 12 NA NA TGTGCCTGGAGTGTACAGTACAATGAGCAGTTCTTC CAWSVQYNEQFF